This T cell receptor (beta chain) was identified during a study of T cell changes during pregnancy in multiple sclerosis. TCRdb keeps only in-frame clones here, not all; method: immunoSEQ multiplex PCR. The sample holds approximately 110,000 clones, about 90% seen once. The table lists this clone with a count of one. The junction had 9 bases not matched to a gene; V was cut back by 3 bases and J by 0 bases. Germline V gene data show CDR1 as LNHDA and CDR2 as SQIVND (reference sequence). The CDR3 loop spans 18 amino acids. Sequences were derived from peripheral blood, sampled in the third trimester of pregnancy. The TCR sequence derives from a female donor with multiple sclerosis, enrolled in a pregnancy study. The rearrangement joins TRBV19 to TRBJ2-5; 11 bases agree with TRBD2. CDR3 amino acids: CASSIRLAGGPYQETQYF. Written as DNA, the CDR3 is TGTGCCAGTAGTATTAGGCTAGCGGGGGGCCCGTACCAAGAGACCCAGTACTTC. Combining the CDR3 with reference TRBV19 and TRBJ2-5 gives the whole variable domain DGGITQSPKYLFRKEGQNVTLSCEQNLNHDAMYWYRQDPGQGLRLIYYSQIVNDFQKGDIAEGYSVSREKKESFPLTVTSAQKNPTAFYLCASSIRLAGGPYQETQYFGPGTRLLVL.